The sequence of this T cell receptor (beta chain) was determined in a study of cytomegalovirus exposure and HLA in healthy donors. Study-wide background: Roughly 80% of several hundred genotyped donors fell in the Caucasian-associated ancestry cluster.

General study findings and limits: The authors later linked a missense DCLRE1C variant to TCR beta V- and J-gene trimming. HLA alleles showed associations with 15,000 to 20,000 TCR beta sequences in a later analysis, at a 0.05 false discovery rate. It emerged from a later analysis that several of the most significant clusters appeared to be linked to common viral pathogens.

The PCR made use of 60 Vbeta and 13 Jbeta primers. The table came from immunoSEQ multiplex PCR; TCRdb's copy has only in-frame clones and leaves some out. The sample gives 200,000 or so clones, roughly 80% of which show up once; 3.8% is in the top ten. Notes on this clone: Its target is not known. Other DNA sequences in the same sample also yield this CDR3.

The CDR3 length is 15 residues. V shed 1 base, J shed 8 bases, and the junction held 3 bases outside the gene matches. Germline CDR1 reads SGHTA; CDR2 reads FQGNSA. This clonotype originated in a male donor in good health and CMV-seronegative. This chain links TRBV7-2 with TRBJ2-1; 12 bases match TRBD2. The source material was PBMCs. CDR3 in DNA: TGTGCCAGCAGCTTAGGGGGACTAGCGGGCCATGAGCAGTTCTTC. It codes for CASSLGGLAGHEQFF.